This paragraph covers one T cell receptor (beta chain) sequence. Its antigen is currently unknown. As it was prepared, the TCRbeta library received unique molecular identifiers. TCRdb reprocessed the PCR reads via MiXCR and lists one record per CDR3 protein. The sample contains 250,000 to 300,000 distinct CDR3 sequences, nearly 8% of which appear only once. The CDR3 totals 13 residues. Between the trimmed V and J ends, which lost 1 base and 7 bases, there was a span of 9 bases. Germline CDR1 is LGHDT and CDR2 is YNNKEL (reference sequence). These data are taken from a study of T-cell reconstitution after alpha-beta-depleted transplantation in children. The study's findings and limits: A year post-transplant, T-cell counts and diversity derived mostly from newly produced T cells. After transplant, at about two months, alpha-beta T cells were reportedly derived from several hundred expanded graft clones. Surviving recipient T cells and intrathymic progenitors accounted for some patients' high TCRbeta diversity at day 60.

The chain employs TRBV3-1 and TRBJ2-3, with D unresolved. The receptor's source is a female patient aged 2 to 10 who had a stem cell transplant for Fanconi anemia, so the T cells may come from the graft donor. This material consisted of peripheral blood, taken 360 days after TCRalphabeta/CD19-depleted stem cell transplant. The CDR3 reads CASSQVASHTQYF. The CDR3, as DNA: TGTGCCAGCAGCCAAGTAGCTAGTCATACGCAGTATTTT.